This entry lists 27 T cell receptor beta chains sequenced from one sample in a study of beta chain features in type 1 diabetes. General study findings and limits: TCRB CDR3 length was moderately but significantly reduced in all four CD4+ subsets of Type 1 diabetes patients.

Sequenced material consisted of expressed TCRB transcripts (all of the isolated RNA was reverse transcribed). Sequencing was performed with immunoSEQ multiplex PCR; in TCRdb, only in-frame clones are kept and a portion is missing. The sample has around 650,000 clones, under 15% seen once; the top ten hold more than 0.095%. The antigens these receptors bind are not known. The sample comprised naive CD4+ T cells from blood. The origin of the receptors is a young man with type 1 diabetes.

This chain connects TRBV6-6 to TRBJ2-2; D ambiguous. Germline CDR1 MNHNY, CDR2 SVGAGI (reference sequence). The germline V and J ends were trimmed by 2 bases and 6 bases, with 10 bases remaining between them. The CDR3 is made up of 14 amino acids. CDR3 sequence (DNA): TGTGCCAGCAGTTACAACAGAGAACCCGGGGAGCTGTTTTTT. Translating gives CASSYNREPGELFF.

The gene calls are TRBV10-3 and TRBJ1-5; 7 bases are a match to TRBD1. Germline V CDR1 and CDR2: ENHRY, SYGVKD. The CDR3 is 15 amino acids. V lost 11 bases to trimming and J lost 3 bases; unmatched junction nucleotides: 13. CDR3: CASGLTGDFNQPQHF. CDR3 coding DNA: TGTGCCTCCGGCCTTACAGGGGACTTCAATCAGCCCCAGCATTTT.

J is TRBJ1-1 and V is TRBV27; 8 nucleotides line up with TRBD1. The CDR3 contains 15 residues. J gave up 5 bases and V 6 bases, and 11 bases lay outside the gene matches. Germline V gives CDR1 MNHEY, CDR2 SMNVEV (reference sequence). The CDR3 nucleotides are TGTGCCAGCAGGGATCAGGGGGCCGGTAGTACTGAAGCTTTCTTT. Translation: CASRDQGAGSTEAFF.

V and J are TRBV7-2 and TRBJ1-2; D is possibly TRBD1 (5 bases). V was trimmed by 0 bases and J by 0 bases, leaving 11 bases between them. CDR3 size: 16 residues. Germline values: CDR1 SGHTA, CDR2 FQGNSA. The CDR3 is CASSLALQGANYGYTF. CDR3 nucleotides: TGTGCCAGCAGCTTAGCGCTCCAGGGAGCTAACTATGGCTACACCTTC.

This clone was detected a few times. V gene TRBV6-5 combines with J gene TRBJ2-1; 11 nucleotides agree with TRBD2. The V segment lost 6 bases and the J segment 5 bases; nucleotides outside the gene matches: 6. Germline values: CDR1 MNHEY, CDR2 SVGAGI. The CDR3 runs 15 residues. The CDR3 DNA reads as TGTGCCAGCAGCTCTCTAGCGGGGGGTAACAATGAGCAGTTCTTC. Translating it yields CASSSLAGGNNEQFF.

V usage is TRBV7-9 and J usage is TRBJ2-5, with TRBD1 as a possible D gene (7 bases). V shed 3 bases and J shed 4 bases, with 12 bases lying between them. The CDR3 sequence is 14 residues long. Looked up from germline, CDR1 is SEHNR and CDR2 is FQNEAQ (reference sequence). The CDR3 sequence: CASSFHQGGETQYF. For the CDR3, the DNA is TGTGCCAGCAGCTTTCATCAGGGGGGAGAGACCCAGTACTTC.

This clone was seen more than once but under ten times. DNA for the CDR3: TGTGCCAGCTCACCACCGGTGGGGCGGAACACTGAAGCTTTCTTT. As protein: CASSPPVGRNTEAFF. The chain carries TRBV18 and TRBJ1-1, with D perhaps matching TRBD1 (5 bases). V dropped 0 bases and J dropped 1 base, with 9 bases sitting between them. Germline CDR1 KGHSH, CDR2 LQKENI. This CDR3 region has 15 residues.

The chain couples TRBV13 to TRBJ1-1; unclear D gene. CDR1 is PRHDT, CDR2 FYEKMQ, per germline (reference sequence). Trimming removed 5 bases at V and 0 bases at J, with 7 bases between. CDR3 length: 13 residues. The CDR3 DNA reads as TGTGCCAGCAGCATTAGGGTGAACACTGAAGCTTTCTTT. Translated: CASSIRVNTEAFF.

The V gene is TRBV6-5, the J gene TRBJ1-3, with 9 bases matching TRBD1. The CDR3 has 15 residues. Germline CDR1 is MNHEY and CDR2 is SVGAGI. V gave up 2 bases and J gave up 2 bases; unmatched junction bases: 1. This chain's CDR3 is CASSYRTGAGNTIYF. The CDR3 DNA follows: TGTGCCAGCAGTTACAGGACAGGGGCTGGAAACACCATATATTTT.

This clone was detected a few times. The CDR3 DNA sequence: TGTGCCAGCAGATTAAATTCACCCCTCCACTTT. It is translated as CASRLNSPLHF. The chain couples TRBV28 to TRBJ1-6; D ambiguous. CDR3 length equals 11 residues. The V gene lost 6 bases and the J gene lost 7 bases, with 4 bases spanning the gap. The germline V gene has CDR1 MDHEN and CDR2 SYDVKM.

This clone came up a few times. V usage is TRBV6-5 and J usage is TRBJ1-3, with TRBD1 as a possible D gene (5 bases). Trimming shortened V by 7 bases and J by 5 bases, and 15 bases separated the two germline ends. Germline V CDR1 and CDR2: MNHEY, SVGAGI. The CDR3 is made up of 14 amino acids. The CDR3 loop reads CASIPRDGRNTIYF. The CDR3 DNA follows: TGTGCCAGCATTCCTCGGGACGGGAGAAACACCATATATTTT.

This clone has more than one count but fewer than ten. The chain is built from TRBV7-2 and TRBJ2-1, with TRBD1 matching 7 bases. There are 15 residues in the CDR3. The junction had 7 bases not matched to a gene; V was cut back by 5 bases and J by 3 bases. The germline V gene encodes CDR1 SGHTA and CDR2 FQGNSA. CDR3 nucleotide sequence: TGTGCCAGCAGCCATGGGACAGAATACTACAATGAGCAGTTCTTC. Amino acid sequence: CASSHGTEYYNEQFF.

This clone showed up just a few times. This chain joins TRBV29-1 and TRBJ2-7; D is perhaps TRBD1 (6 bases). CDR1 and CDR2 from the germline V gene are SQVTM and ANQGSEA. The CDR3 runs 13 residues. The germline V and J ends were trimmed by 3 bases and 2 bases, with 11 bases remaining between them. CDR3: CSVDLRGTYEQYF. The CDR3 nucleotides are TGCAGCGTTGACCTCAGGGGCACCTACGAGCAGTACTTC.

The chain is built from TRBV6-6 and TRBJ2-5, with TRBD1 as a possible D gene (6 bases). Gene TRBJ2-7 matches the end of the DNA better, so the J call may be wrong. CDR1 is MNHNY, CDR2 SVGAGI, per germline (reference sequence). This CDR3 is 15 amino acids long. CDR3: CASRSPKGDRYEQYF. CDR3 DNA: TGTGCCAGCAGATCCCCGAAGGGGGATCGCTACGAGCAGTACTTC.

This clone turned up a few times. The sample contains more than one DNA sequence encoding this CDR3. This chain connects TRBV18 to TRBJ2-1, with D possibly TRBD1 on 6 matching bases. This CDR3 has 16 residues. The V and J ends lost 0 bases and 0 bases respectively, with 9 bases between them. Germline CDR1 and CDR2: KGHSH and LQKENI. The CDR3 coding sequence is TGTGCCAGCTCACCACCTGGACAGAGCTCCTACAATGAGCAGTTCTTC. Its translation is CASSPPGQSSYNEQFF.

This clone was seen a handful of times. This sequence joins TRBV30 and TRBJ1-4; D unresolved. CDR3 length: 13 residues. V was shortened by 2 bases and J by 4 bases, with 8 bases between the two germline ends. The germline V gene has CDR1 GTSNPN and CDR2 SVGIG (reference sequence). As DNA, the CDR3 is TGTGCCTGGAGTTCGCAGTTTAATGAAAAACTGTTTTTT. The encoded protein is CAWSSQFNEKLFF.

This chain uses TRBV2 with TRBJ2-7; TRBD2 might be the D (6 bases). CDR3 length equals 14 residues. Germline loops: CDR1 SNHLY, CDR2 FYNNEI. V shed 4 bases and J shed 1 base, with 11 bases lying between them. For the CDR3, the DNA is TGTGCCAGCAGTGGCCGGGACTGGTCCTACGAGCAGTACTTC. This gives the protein CASSGRDWSYEQYF.

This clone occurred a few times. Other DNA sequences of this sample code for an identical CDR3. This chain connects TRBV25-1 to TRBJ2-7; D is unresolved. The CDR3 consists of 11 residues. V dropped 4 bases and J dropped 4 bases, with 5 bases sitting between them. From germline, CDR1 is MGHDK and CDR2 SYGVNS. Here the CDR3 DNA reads TGTGCCAGCAGTGGCCTGTACGAGCAGTACTTC. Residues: CASSGLYEQYF.

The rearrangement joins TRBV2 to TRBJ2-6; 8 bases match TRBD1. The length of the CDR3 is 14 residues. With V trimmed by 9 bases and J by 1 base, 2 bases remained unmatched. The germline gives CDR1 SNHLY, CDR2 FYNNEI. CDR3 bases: TGTGCCAGTTGGACAGGGTCTGGGGCCAACGTCCTGACTTTC. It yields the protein CASWTGSGANVLTF. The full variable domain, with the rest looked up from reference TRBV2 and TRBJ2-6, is EPEVTQTPSHQVTQMGQEVILRCVPISNHLYFYWYRQILGQKVEFLVSFYNNEISEKSEIFDDQFSVERPDGSNFTLKIRSTKLEDSAMYFCASWTGSGANVLTFGAGSRLTVL.

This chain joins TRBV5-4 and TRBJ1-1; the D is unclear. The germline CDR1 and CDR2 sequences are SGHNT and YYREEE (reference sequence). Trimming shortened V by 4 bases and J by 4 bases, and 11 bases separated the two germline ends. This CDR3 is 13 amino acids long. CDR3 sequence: CASSQLEGTEAFF. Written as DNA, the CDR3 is TGTGCCAGCAGCCAACTCGAGGGCACTGAAGCTTTCTTT.

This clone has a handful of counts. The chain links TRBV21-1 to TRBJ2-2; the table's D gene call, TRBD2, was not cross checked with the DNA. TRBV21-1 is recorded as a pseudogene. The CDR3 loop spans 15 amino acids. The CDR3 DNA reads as TGTGCCAACTCATTAGCGGGGGCCTTCACCGGGGAGCTGTTTTTT. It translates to CANSLAGAFTGELFF.

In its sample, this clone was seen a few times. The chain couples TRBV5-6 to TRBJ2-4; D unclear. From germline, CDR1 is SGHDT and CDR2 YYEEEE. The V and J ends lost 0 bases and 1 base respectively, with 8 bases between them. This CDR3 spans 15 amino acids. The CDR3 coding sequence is TGTGCCAGCAGCTTGGAGGTTCCTGCCAAAAACATTCAGTACTTC. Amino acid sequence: CASSLEVPAKNIQYF.

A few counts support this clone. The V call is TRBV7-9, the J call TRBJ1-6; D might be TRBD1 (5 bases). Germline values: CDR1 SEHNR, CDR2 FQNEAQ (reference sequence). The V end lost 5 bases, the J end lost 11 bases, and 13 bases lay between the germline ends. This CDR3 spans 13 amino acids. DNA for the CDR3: TGTGCCAGCAGCCTGGGGGAGATTCCACCCCTCCACTTT. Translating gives CASSLGEIPPLHF. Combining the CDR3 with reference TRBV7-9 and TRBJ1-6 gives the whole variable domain DTGVSQNPRHKITKRGQNVTFRCDPISEHNRLYWYRQTLGQGPEFLTYFQNEAQLEKSRLLSDRFSAERPKGSFSTLEIQRTEQGDSAMYLCASSLGEIPPLHFGNGTRLTVT.

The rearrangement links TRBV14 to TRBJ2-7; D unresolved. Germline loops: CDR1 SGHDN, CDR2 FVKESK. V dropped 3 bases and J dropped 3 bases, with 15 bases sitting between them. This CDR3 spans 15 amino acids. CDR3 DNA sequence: TGTGCCAGCAGCCACAGGCAGGTGGACGGCTACGAGCAGTACTTC. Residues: CASSHRQVDGYEQYF.

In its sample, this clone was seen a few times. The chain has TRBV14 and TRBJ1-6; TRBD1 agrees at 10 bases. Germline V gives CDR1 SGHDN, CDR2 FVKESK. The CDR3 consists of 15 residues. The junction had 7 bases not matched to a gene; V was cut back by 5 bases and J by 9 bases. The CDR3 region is CASSLRTGGLSPLHF. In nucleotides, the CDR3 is TGTGCCAGCAGCTTACGGACAGGGGGGCTTTCACCCCTCCACTTT.

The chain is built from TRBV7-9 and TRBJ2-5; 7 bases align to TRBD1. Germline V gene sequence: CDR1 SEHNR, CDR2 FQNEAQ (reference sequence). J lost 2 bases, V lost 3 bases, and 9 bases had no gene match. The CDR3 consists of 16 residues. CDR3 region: CASSFLTGQGQETQYF. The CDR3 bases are TGTGCCAGCAGCTTCCTGACAGGGCAGGGGCAAGAGACCCAGTACTTC.

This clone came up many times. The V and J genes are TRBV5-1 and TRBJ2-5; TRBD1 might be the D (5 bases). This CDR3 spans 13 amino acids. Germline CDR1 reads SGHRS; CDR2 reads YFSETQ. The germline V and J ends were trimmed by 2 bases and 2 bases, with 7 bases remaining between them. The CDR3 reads CASSLGDQETQYF. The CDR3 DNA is TGCGCCAGCAGCTTAGGGGATCAAGAGACCCAGTACTTC.